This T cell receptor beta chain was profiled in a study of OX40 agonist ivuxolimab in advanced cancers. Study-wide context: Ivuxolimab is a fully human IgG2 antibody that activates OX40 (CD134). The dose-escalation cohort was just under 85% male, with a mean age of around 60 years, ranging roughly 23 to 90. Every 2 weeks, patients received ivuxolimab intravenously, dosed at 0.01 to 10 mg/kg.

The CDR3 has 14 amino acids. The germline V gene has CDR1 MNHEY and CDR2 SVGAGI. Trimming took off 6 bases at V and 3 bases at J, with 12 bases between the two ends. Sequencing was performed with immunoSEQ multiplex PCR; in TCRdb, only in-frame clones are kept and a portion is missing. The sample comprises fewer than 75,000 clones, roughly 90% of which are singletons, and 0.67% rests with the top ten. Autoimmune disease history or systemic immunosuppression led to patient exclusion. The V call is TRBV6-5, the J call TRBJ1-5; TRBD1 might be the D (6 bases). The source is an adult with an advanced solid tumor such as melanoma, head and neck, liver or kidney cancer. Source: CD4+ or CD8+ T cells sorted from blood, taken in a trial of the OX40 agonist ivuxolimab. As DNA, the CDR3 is TGTGCCAGCAGCCTACAGGGACCCAATCAGCCCCAGCATTTT. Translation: CASSLQGPNQPQHF.